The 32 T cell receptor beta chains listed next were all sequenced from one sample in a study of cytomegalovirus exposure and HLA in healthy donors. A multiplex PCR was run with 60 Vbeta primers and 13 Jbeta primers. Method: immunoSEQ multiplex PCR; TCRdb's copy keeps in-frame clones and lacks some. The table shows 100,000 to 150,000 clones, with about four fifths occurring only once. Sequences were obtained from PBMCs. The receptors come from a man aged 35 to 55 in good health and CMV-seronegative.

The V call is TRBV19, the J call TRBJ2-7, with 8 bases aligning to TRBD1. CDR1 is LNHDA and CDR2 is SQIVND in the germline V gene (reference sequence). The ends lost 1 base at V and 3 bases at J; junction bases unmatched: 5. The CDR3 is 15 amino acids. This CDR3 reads CASSIGTGLDYEQYF. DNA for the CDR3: TGTGCCAGTAGTATAGGGACAGGGTTGGACTACGAGCAGTACTTC.

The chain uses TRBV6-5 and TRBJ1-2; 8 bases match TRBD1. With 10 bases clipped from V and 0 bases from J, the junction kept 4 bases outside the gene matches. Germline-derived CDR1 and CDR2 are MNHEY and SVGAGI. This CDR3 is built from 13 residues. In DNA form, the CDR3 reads TGTGCCACCCAACAGGGGGCTAACTATGGCTACACCTTC. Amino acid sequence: CATQQGANYGYTF.

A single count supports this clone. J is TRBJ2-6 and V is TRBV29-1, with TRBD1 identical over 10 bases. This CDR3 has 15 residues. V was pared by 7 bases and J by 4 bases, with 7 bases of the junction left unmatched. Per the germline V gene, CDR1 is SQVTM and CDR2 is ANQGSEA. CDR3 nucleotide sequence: TGCAGCGCCCGGGACAGGGGCGCGGGGGCCAACGTCCTGACTTTC. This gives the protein CSARDRGAGANVLTF.

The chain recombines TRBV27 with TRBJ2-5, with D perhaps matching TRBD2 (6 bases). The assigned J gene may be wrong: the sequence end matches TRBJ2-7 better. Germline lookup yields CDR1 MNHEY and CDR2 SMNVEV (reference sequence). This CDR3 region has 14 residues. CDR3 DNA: TGTGCCAGCAGACGGCGGGACTTGAACTACGAGCAGTACTTC. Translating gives CASRRRDLNYEQYF.

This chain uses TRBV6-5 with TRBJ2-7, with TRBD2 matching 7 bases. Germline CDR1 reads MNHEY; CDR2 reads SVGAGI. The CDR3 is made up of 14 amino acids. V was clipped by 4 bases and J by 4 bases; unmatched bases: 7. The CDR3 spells CASSFAGEVYEQYF. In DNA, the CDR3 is TGTGCCAGCAGTTTTGCGGGGGAGGTTTACGAGCAGTACTTC.

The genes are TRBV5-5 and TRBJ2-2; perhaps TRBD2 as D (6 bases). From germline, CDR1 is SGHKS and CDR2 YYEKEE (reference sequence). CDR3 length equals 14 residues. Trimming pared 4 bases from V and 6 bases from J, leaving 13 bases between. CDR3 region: CASSAGFGAGELFF. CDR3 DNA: TGTGCCAGCAGCGCGGGGTTCGGGGCCGGGGAGCTGTTTTTT.

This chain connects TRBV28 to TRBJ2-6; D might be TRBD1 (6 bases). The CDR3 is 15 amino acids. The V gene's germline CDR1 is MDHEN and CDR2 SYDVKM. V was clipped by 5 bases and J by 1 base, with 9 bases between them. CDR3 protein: CASSLTGSGANVLTF. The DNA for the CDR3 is TGTGCCAGCAGTCTAACAGGGTCTGGGGCCAACGTCCTGACTTTC.

CDR3 sequence: CASSQTTGPTRGNEQFF. The CDR3 nucleotides are TGCGCCAGCAGCCAAACGACGGGACCGACCAGGGGGAATGAGCAGTTCTTC. The chain couples TRBV4-1 to TRBJ2-1; TRBD1 aligns across 7 bases. After removal of 2 bases from V and 7 bases from J, the junction contained 14 bases not matched to a gene. Germline V gives CDR1 MGHRA, CDR2 YSYEKL. CDR3 size: 17 residues.

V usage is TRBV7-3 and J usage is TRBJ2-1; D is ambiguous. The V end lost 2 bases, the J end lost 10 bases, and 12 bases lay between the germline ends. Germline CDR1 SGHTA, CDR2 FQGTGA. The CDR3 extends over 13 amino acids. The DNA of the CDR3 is TGTGCCAGCAGCTTATTACAGCCCGGAGAGCAGTTCTTC. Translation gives CASSLLQPGEQFF.

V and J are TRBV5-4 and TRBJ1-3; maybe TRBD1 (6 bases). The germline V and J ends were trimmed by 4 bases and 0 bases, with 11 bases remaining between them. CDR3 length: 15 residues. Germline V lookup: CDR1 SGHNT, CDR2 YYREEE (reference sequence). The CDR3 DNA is TGTGCCAGCAGCCAGGGAGGGGGCTCTGGAAACACCATATATTTT. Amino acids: CASSQGGGSGNTIYF.

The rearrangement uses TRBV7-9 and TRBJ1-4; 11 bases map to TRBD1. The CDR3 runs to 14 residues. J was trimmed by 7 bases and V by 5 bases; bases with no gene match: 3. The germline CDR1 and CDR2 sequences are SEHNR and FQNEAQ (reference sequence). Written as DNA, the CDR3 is TGTGCCAGCAGCGTCGGGACAGGGGGTGAAAAACTGTTTTTT. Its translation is CASSVGTGGEKLFF.

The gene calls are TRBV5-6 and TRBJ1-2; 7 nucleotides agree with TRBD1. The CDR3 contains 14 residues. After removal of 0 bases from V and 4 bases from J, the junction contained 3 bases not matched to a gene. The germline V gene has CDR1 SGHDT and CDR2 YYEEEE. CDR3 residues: CASSLEGAPYGYTF. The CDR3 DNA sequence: TGTGCCAGCAGCTTGGAGGGGGCGCCCTATGGCTACACCTTC.

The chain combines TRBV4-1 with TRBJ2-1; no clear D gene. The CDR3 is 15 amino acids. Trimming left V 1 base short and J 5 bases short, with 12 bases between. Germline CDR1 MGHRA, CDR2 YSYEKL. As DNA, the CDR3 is TGCGCCAGCAGCCAAGGCGCCCTAGGCCACAATGAGCAGTTCTTC. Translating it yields CASSQGALGHNEQFF.

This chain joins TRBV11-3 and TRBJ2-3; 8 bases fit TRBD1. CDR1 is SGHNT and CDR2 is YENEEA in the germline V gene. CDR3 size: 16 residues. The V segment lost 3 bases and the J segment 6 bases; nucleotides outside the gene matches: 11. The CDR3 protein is CASSFGGTGLRDTQYF. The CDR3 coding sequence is TGTGCCAGCAGCTTTGGAGGGACAGGTCTGAGGGATACGCAGTATTTT.

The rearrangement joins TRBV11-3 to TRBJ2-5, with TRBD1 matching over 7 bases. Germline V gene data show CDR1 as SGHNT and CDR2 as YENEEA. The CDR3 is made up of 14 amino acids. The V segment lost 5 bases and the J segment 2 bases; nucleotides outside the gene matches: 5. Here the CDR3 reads CASSPRTGQETQYF. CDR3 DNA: TGTGCCAGCAGCCCCCGGACAGGACAAGAGACCCAGTACTTC.

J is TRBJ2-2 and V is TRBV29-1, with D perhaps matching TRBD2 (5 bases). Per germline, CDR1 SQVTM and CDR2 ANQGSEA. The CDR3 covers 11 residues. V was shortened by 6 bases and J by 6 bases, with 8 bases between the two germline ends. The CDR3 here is CSVGRPGELFF. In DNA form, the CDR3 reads TGCAGCGTAGGGAGACCCGGGGAGCTGTTTTTT.

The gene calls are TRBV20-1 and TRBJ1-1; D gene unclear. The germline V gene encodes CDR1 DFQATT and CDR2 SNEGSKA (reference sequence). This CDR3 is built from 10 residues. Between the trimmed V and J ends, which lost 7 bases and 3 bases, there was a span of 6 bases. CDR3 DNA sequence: TGCAGTGTTTTCGACACTGAAGCTTTCTTT. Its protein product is CSVFDTEAFF.

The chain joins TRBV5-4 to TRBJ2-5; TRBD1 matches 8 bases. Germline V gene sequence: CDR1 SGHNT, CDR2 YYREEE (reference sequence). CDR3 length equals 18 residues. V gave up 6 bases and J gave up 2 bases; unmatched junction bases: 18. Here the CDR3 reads CASTLGQGRFPKQETQYF. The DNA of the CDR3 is TGTGCCAGCACCCTTGGACAGGGTCGTTTTCCTAAACAAGAGACCCAGTACTTC.

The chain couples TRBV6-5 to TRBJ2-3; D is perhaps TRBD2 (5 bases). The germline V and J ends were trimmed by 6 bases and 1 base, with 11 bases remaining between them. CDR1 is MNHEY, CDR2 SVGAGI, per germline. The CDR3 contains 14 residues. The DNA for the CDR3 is TGTGCCAGCAGCCCTACGCGGGGCACAGATACGCAGTATTTT. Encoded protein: CASSPTRGTDTQYF.

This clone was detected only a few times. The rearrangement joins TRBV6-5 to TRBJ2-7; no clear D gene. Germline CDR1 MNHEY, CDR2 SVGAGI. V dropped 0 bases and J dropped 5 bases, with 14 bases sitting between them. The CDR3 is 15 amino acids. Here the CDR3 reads CASSYSFPVVHEQYF. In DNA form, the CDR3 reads TGTGCCAGCAGTTACTCGTTCCCGGTTGTCCACGAGCAGTACTTC.

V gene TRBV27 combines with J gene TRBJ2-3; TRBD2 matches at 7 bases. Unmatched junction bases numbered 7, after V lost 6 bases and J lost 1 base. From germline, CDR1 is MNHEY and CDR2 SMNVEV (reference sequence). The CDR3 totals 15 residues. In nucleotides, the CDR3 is TGTGCCAGCAGCACAACTAGCGTCGGCACAGATACGCAGTATTTT. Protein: CASSTTSVGTDTQYF.

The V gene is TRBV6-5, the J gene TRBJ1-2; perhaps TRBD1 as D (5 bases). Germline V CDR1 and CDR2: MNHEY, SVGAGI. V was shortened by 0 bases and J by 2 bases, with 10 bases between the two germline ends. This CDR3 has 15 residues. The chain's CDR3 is CASSYSPGLNYGYTF. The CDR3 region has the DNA TGTGCCAGCAGTTACTCTCCAGGGTTAAACTATGGCTACACCTTC.

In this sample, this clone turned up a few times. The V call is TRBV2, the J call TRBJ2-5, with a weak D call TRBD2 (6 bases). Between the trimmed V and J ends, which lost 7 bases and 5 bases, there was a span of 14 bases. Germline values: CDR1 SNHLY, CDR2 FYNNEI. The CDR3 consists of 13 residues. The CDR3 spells CASISEGRETQYF. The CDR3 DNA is TGTGCCAGCATTAGTGAGGGGAGGGAGACCCAGTACTTC.

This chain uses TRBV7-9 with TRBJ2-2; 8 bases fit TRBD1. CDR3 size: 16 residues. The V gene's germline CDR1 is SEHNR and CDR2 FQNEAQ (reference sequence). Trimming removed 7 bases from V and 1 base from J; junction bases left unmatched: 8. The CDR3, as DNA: TGTGCCAGCACCCCCGCGGGGACAGGGAACACCGGGGAGCTGTTTTTT. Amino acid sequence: CASTPAGTGNTGELFF. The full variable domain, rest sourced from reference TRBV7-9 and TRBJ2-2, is DTGVSQNPRHKITKRGQNVTFRCDPISEHNRLYWYRQTLGQGPEFLTYFQNEAQLEKSRLLSDRFSAERPKGSFSTLEIQRTEQGDSAMYLCASTPAGTGNTGELFFGEGSRLTVL.

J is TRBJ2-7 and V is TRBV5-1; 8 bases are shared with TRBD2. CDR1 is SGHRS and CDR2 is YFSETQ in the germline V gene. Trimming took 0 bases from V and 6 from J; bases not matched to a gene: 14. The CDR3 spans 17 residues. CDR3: CASSLVPTGGAYGEQYF. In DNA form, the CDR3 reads TGCGCCAGCAGCTTGGTCCCGACCGGGGGGGCGTACGGCGAGCAGTACTTC.

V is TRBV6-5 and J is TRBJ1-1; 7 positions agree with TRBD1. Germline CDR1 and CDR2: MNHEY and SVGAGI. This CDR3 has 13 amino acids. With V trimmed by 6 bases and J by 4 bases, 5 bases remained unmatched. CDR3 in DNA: TGTGCCAGCAGCAGACAGGGCGTCACTGAAGCTTTCTTT. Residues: CASSRQGVTEAFF.

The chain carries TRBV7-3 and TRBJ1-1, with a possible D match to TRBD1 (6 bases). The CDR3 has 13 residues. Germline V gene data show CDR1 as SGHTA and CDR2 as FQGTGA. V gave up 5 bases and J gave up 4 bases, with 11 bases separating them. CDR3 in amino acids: CASSRTGTTEAFF. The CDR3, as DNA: TGTGCCAGCAGCCGTACAGGGACCACTGAAGCTTTCTTT. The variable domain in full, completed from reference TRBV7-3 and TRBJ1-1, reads GAGVSQTPSNKVTEKGKYVELRCDPISGHTALYWYRQSLGQGPEFLIYFQGTGAADDSGLPNDRFFAVRPEGSVSTLKIQRTERGDSAVYLCASSRTGTTEAFFGQGTRLTVV.

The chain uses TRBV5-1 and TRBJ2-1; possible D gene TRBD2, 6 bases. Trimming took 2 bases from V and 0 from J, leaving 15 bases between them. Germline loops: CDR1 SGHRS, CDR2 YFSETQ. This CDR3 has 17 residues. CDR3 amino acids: CASSFGGSTTSYNEQFF. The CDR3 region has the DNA TGCGCCAGCAGCTTCGGGGGATCCACGACCTCCTACAATGAGCAGTTCTTC.

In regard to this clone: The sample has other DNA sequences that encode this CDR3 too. The CDR3 loop is CASSLVAGEGYTF. Written as DNA, the CDR3 is TGTGCCAGCAGCTTGGTGGCAGGGGAGGGCTACACCTTC. V usage is TRBV7-2 and J usage is TRBJ1-2; D may be TRBD1 (6 bases). There are 13 residues in the CDR3. The ends were cut back, 3 bases at V and 8 bases at J, with 13 bases in the middle. Germline V gene data show CDR1 as SGHTA and CDR2 as FQGNSA.

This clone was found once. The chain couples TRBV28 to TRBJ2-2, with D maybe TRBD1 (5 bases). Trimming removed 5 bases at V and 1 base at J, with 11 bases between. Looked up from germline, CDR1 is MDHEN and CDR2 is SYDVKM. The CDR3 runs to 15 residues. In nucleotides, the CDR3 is TGTGCCAGCAGTGACGTCGGACAGAACACCGGGGAGCTGTTTTTT. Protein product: CASSDVGQNTGELFF.

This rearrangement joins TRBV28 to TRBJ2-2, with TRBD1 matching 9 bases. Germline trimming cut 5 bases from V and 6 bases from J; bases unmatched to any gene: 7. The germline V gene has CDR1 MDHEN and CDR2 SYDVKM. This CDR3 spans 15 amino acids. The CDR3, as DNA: TGTGCCAGCAGTGTACTACAGGGGGCGGCCGGGGAGCTGTTTTTT. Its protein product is CASSVLQGAAGELFF.

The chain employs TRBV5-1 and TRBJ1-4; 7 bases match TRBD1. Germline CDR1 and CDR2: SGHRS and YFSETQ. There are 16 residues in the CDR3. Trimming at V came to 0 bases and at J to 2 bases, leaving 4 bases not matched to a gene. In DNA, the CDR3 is TGCGCCAGCAGCTTGGCGACAGGGAGGACTAATGAAAAACTGTTTTTT. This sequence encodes CASSLATGRTNEKLFF.